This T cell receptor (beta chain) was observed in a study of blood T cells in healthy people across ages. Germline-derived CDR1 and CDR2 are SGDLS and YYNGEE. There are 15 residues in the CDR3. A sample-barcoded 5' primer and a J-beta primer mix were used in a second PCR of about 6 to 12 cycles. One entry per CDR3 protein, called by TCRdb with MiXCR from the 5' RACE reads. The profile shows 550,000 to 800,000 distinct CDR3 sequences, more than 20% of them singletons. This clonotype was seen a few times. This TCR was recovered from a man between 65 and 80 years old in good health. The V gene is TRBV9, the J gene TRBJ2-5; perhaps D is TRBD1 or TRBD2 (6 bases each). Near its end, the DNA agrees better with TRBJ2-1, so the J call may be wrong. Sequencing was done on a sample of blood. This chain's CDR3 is CASSPRGGEVLEQFF. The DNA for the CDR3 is TGTGCCAGCAGCCCCAGGGGAGGCGAGGTTCTTGAGCAGTTCTTC.